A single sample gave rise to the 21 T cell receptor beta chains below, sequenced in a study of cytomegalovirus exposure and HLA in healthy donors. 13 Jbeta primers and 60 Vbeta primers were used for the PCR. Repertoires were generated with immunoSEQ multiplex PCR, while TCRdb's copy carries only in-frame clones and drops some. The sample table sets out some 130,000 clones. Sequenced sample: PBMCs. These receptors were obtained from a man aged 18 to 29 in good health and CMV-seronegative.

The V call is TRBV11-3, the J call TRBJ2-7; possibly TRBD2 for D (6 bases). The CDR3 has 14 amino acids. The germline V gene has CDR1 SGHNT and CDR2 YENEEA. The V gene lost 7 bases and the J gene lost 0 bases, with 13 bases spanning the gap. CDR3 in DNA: TGTGCCAGCAACGTGGCGGGGCCCTCCTACGAGCAGTACTTC. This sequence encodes CASNVAGPSYEQYF. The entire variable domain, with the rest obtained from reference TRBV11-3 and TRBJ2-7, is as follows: EAGVVQSPRYKIIEKKQPVAFWCNPISGHNTLYWYLQNLGQGPELLIRYENEEAVDDSQLPKDRFSAERLKGVDSTLKIQPAELGDSAVYLCASNVAGPSYEQYFGPGTRLTVT.

The CDR3 region is CSVDGPGGNTEAFF. The CDR3 region has the DNA TGCAGCGTTGACGGCCCAGGGGGTAACACTGAAGCTTTCTTT. The chain uses TRBV29-1 and TRBJ1-1, with 7 bases fitting TRBD1. Germline V lookup: CDR1 SQVTM, CDR2 ANQGSEA. Trimming removed 3 bases from V and 2 bases from J; junction bases left unmatched: 6. The CDR3 loop spans 14 amino acids. Full variable domain (rest looked up from reference TRBV29-1 and TRBJ1-1): SAVISQKPSRDICQRGTSLTIQCQVDSQVTMMFWYRQQPGQSLTLIATANQGSEATYESGFVIDKFPISRPNLTFSTLTVSNMSPEDSSIYLCSVDGPGGNTEAFFGQGTRLTVV.

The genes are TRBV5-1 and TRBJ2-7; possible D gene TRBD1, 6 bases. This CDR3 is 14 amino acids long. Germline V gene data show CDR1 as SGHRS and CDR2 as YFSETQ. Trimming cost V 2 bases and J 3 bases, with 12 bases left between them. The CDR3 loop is CASSFPGAHYEQYF. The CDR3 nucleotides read TGCGCCAGCAGCTTCCCAGGGGCCCACTACGAGCAGTACTTC.

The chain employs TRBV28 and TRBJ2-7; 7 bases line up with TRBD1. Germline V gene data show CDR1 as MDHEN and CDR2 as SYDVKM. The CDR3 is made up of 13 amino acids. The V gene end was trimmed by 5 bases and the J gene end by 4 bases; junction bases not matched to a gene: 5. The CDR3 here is CASSPGQSYEQYF. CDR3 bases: TGTGCCAGCAGTCCGGGACAGAGTTACGAGCAGTACTTC.

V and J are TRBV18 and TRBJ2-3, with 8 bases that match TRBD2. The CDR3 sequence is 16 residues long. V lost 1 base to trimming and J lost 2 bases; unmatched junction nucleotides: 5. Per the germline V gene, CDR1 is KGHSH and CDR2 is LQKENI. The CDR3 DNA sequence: TGTGCCAGCTCACCACTAGCGGGGAGGAACACAGATACGCAGTATTTT. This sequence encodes CASSPLAGRNTDTQYF.

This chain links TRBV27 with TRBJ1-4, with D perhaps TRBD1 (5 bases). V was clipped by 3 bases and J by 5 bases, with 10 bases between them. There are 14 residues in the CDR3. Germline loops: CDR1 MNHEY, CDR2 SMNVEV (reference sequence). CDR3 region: CASSFAGGNEKLFF. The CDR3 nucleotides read TGTGCCAGCAGTTTTGCCGGGGGAAATGAAAAACTGTTTTTT.

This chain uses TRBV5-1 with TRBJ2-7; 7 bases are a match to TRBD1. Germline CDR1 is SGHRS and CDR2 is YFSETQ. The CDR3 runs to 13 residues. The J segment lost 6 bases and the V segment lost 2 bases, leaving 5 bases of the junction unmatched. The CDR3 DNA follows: TGCGCCAGCAGCTTTCGACAGGGCAGCGAGCAGTACTTC. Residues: CASSFRQGSEQYF.

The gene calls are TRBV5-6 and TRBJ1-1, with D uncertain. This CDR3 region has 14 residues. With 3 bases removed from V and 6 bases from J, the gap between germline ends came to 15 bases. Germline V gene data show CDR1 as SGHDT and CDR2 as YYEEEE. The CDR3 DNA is TGTGCCAGCAGCTGGGGAGCGGGTGAGGCTGAAGCTTTCTTT. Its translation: CASSWGAGEAEAFF.

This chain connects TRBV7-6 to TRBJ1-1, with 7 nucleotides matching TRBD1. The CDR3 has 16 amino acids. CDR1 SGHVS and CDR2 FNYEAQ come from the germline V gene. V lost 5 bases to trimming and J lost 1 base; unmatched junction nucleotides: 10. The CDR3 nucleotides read TGTGCCAGCAGCCTCAGACAGGGAAGCGCGAACACTGAAGCTTTCTTT. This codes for CASSLRQGSANTEAFF.

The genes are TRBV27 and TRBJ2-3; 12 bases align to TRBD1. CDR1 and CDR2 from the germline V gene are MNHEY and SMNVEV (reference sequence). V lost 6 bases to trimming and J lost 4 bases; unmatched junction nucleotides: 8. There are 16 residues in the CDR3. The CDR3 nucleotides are TGTGCCAGCAGAAGACCCGGGACAGGGGGCGCAGATACGCAGTATTTT. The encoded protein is CASRRPGTGGADTQYF.

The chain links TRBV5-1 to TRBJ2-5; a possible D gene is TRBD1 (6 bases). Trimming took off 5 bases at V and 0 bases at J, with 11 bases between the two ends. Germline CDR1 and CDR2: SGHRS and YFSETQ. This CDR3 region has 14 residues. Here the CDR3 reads CASRPRGYQETQYF. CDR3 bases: TGCGCCAGCAGGCCAAGGGGGTACCAAGAGACCCAGTACTTC.

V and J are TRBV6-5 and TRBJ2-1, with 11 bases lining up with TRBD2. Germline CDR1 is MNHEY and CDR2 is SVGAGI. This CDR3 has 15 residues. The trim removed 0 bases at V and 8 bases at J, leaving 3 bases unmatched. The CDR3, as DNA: TGTGCCAGCAGTTACTCCCTAGCGGGAGGTCATGAGCAGTTCTTC. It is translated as CASSYSLAGGHEQFF.

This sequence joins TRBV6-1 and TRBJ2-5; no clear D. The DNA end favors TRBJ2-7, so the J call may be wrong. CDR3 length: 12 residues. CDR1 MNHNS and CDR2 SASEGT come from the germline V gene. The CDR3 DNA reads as TGTGCCAGCAGTCTCCCTAACTACGAGCAGTACTTC. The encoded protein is CASSLPNYEQYF.

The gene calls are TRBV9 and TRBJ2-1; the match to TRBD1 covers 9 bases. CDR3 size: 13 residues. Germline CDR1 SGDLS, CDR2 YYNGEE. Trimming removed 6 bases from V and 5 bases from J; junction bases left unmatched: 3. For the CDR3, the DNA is TGTGCCAGCACGGGACAGGGAGACAATGAGCAGTTCTTC. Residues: CASTGQGDNEQFF.

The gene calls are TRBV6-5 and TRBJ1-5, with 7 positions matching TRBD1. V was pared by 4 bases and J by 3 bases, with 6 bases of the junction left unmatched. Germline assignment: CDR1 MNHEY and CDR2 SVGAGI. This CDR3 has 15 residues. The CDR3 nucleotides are TGTGCCAGCAGTTTAACACAGGGGTACAATCAGCCCCAGCATTTT. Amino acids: CASSLTQGYNQPQHF.

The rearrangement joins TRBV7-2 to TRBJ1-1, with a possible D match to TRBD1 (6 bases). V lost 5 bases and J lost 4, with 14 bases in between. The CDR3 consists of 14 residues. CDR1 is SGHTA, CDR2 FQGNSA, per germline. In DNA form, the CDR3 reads TGTGCCAGCAGCGCCATACAGGGTGGCACTGAAGCTTTCTTT. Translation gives CASSAIQGGTEAFF. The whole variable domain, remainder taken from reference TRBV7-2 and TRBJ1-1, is GAGVSQSPSNKVTEKGKDVELRCDPISGHTALYWYRQSLGQGLEFLIYFQGNSAPDKSGLPSDRFSAERTGGSVSTLTIQRTQQEDSAVYLCASSAIQGGTEAFFGQGTRLTVV.

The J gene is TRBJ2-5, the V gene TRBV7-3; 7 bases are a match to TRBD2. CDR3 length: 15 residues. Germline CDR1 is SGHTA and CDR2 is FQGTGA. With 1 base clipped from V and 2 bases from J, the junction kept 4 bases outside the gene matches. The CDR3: CASSLIPSGQETQYF. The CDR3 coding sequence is TGTGCCAGCAGCTTAATACCTAGCGGACAAGAGACCCAGTACTTC.

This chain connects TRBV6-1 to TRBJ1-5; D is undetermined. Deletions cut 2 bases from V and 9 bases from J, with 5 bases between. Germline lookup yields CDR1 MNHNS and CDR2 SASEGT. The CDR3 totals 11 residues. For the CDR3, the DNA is TGTGCCAGCAGTGAAATATGGCCCCAGCATTTT. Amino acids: CASSEIWPQHF.

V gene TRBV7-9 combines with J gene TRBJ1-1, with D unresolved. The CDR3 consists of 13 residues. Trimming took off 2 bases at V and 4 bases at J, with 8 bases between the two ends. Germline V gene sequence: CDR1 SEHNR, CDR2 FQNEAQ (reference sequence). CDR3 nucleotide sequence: TGTGCCAGCAGCTTACGCACCGGCACTGAAGCTTTCTTT. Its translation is CASSLRTGTEAFF. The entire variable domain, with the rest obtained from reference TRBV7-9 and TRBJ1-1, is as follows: DTGVSQNPRHKITKRGQNVTFRCDPISEHNRLYWYRQTLGQGPEFLTYFQNEAQLEKSRLLSDRFSAERPKGSFSTLEIQRTEQGDSAMYLCASSLRTGTEAFFGQGTRLTVV.

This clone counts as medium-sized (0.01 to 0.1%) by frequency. The CDR3 reads CASRPGAHTEAFF. The CDR3 DNA sequence: TGTGCCAGTAGACCAGGGGCCCACACTGAAGCTTTCTTT. The gene calls are TRBV19 and TRBJ1-1; a weak D match, TRBD1 (6 bases). The CDR3 is 13 residues long. Trimming removed 6 bases at V and 3 bases at J, with 11 bases between. Germline V gene data show CDR1 as LNHDA and CDR2 as SQIVND (reference sequence). Combining the CDR3 with reference TRBV19 and TRBJ1-1 gives the whole variable domain DGGITQSPKYLFRKEGQNVTLSCEQNLNHDAMYWYRQDPGQGLRLIYYSQIVNDFQKGDIAEGYSVSREKKESFPLTVTSAQKNPTAFYLCASRPGAHTEAFFGQGTRLTVV.

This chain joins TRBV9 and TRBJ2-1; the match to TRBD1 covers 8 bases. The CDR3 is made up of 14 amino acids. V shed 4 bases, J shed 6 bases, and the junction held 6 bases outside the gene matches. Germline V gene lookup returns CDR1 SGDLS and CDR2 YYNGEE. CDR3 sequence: CASSPRTGSNEQFF. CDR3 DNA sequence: TGTGCCAGCAGCCCAAGGACAGGGAGCAATGAGCAGTTCTTC.